Below, 17 T cell receptor beta chains from the same sample are listed, as sequenced in a study of T-cell reconstitution after alpha-beta-depleted transplantation in children (TCRdb year 2016). The sample's treatment or condition label, in plain terms: allogeneic hematopoietic cell transplantation with graft depleted of TCRalphabeta T cells and CD19 B cells. The library came from PCR. Sequencing was performed on an Illumina HiSeq 2500. TCR libraries were prepared with molecular barcoding, using unique molecular identifiers to normalize TCRbeta repertoire quantification. TCRdb ran its own pipeline on the public reads, namely fastp trimming at Q25 and MiXCR clone calling, and kept in-frame beta chains. One record per CDR3 amino acid sequence lists the most common genes and DNA. Across this sample there are around 490,000 distinct CDR3 sequences, with more than 9.5% seen only once. The leading ten clones occupy 11% to 15% of the sample.

The sample here was PBMCs, mostly from graft donor cells, taken 180 days after TCRalphabeta/CD19-depleted stem cell transplant. Receptors were obtained from a female patient aged 2 to 10 who had a stem cell transplant for aplastic anemia, so the T cells may come from the graft donor.

This clonotype occurred many times. The V and J genes are TRBV12-3 or TRBV12-4 and TRBJ2-5; D possibly corresponds to TRBD1 (6 bases). This CDR3 is built from 13 residues. Trimming pared 7 bases from V and 4 bases from J, leaving 13 bases between. DNA for the CDR3: TGTGCCAGCACCTTATCCAGGGGAGAGACCCAGTACTTC. Translated, it gives CASTLSRGETQYF.

This clonotype was counted only a few times. The chain combines TRBV18 with TRBJ1-3; D not certain. Trimming cost V 2 bases and J 0 bases, with 8 bases left between them. Germline V gene lookup returns CDR1 KGHSH and CDR2 LQKENI. There are 15 residues in the CDR3. CDR3 sequence: CASSPSRRSGNTIYF. The CDR3 DNA reads TGTGCCAGCTCACCATCCCGTCGCTCTGGAAACACCATATATTTT. The whole variable domain, filled in from reference TRBV18 and TRBJ1-3, reads NAGVMQNPRHLVRRRGQEARLRCSPMKGHSHVYWYRQLPEEGLKFMVYLQKENIIDESGMPKERFSAEFPKEGPSILRIQQVVRGDSAAYFCASSPSRRSGNTIYFGEGSWLTVV.

The chain employs TRBV6-1 and TRBJ1-4; 11 bases line up with TRBD1. The germline V gene encodes CDR1 MNHNS and CDR2 SASEGT. This CDR3 has 16 amino acids. V dropped 6 bases and J dropped 2; count of bases not matched to a gene: 5. The CDR3 nucleotides read TGTGCCAGCAGAGTCGGGACAGGGGGTACTAATGAAAAACTGTTTTTT. Residues: CASRVGTGGTNEKLFF.

This clonotype occurred many times. This chain uses TRBV27 with TRBJ2-7, with a weak D call TRBD1 (6 bases). The germline V and J ends were trimmed by 2 bases and 1 base, with 12 bases remaining between them. The CDR3 covers 15 residues. CDR1 is MNHEY and CDR2 is SMNVEV in the germline V gene (reference sequence). CDR3 sequence reads: CASSLALDRSYEQYF. CDR3 coding DNA: TGTGCCAGCAGTTTAGCCCTCGACAGGTCCTACGAGCAGTACTTC.

In its sample, this clonotype was seen a few times. The CDR3 bases are TGTGCCAGCTCACTAGTTGAGGGAGATTGGGTCATTCAGTACTTC. Translation gives CASSLVEGDWVIQYF. This chain joins TRBV18 and TRBJ2-4; D is possibly TRBD2 (5 bases). Germline V gene lookup returns CDR1 KGHSH and CDR2 LQKENI. This CDR3 comprises 15 residues. V was cut by 4 bases and J by 9 bases, with 19 bases left in between.

The chain joins TRBV20-1 to TRBJ2-1, with 7 bases that match TRBD2. With V trimmed by 6 bases and J by 3 bases, 11 bases remained unmatched. The germline gives CDR1 DFQATT, CDR2 SNEGSKA (reference sequence). The CDR3 has 15 amino acids. The CDR3 bases are TGCAGTGCCGCAGAGGGGCTAGCGGTCTACAATGAGCAGTTCTTC. This encodes CSAAEGLAVYNEQFF.

CDR3 sequence reads: CASSAPGREKGDTQYF. DNA for the CDR3: TGTGCCAGCAGTGCTCCGGGGCGGGAGAAGGGGGATACGCAGTATTTT. J is TRBJ2-3 and V is TRBV12-3 or TRBV12-4; 7 bases line up with TRBD2. The junction had 14 bases not matched to a gene; V was cut back by 5 bases and J by 6 bases. The CDR3 covers 16 residues.

The chain recombines TRBV9 with TRBJ2-3; tentatively, D is TRBD2 (5 bases). The V gene's germline CDR1 is SGDLS and CDR2 YYNGEE. V dropped 3 bases and J dropped 0 bases, with 11 bases sitting between them. The length of the CDR3 is 15 residues. The CDR3 DNA reads TGTGCCAGCAGCGCAGAGGGAGAGAGCACAGATACGCAGTATTTT. Residues: CASSAEGESTDTQYF.

The table lists this clonotype with a few counts. The gene calls are TRBV19 and TRBJ2-1, with D tentatively TRBD2 (5 bases). The ends were cut back, 3 bases at V and 6 bases at J, with 15 bases in the middle. Germline assignment: CDR1 LNHDA and CDR2 SQIVND (reference sequence). The CDR3 is 15 residues long. The CDR3 loop is CASSIGGRASNEQFF. DNA for the CDR3: TGTGCCAGTAGTATTGGTGGGAGAGCCAGCAATGAGCAGTTCTTC. Supplemented by reference TRBV19 and TRBJ2-1, the full variable domain reads DGGITQSPKYLFRKEGQNVTLSCEQNLNHDAMYWYRQDPGQGLRLIYYSQIVNDFQKGDIAEGYSVSREKKESFPLTVTSAQKNPTAFYLCASSIGGRASNEQFFGPGTRLTVL.

This clonotype has at least ten counts. CDR3 coding DNA: TGTGCCAGCAGCCCCGACGGCAGGGGGAATTCACCCCTCCACTTT. It specifies CASSPDGRGNSPLHF. The chain is built from TRBV12-3 or TRBV12-4 and TRBJ1-6; 7 bases fit TRBD1. This CDR3 comprises 15 residues. Unmatched junction bases numbered 9, after V lost 6 bases and J lost 7 bases.

This clonotype was picked up a small number of times. The chain couples TRBV10-3 to TRBJ2-5; 8 bases are shared with TRBD1. Germline V gene data show CDR1 as ENHRY and CDR2 as SYGVKD. This CDR3 region has 14 residues. The V and J ends lost 2 bases and 5 bases, in that order; junction bases with no gene match: 4. This CDR3 is CAISERQGLETQYF. As DNA, the CDR3 is TGTGCCATCAGTGAGAGACAGGGGTTGGAGACCCAGTACTTC.

This clonotype was counted a few times. The gene calls are TRBV3-1 and TRBJ2-3, with 10 bases matching TRBD2. With V trimmed by 5 bases and J by 0 bases, 20 bases remained unmatched. CDR1 and CDR2 (germline): LGHDT, YNNKEL (reference sequence). This CDR3 contains 21 residues. For the CDR3, the DNA is TGTGCCAGCAGCTCTACCACCAAACGGCTAGCGGGAGCCCTTAGCACAGATACGCAGTATTTT. Translated, it gives CASSSTTKRLAGALSTDTQYF.

The V gene is TRBV13, the J gene TRBJ1-4, with a weak D call TRBD1 (5 bases). V lost 5 bases and J 2 bases, leaving 21 bases between the germline ends. Germline CDR1 and CDR2: PRHDT and FYEKMQ (reference sequence). This CDR3 region has 18 residues. CDR3 region: CASSLRQRRFGTNEKLFF. CDR3 bases: TGTGCCAGCAGCCTTCGACAGCGAAGGTTCGGTACTAATGAAAAACTGTTTTTT.

This clonotype was seen ten or more times. V is TRBV29-1 and J is TRBJ2-5; TRBD1 matches 7 bases. The CDR3 is made up of 13 amino acids. CDR1 is SQVTM, CDR2 ANQGSEA, per germline. Trimming removed 6 bases from V and 2 bases from J; junction bases left unmatched: 6. This CDR3 is CSVTGTDQETQYF. As DNA, the CDR3 is TGCAGCGTGACCGGGACAGATCAAGAGACCCAGTACTTC.

The rearrangement joins TRBV12-3 or TRBV12-4 to TRBJ2-7; 9 bases map to TRBD1. This CDR3 has 15 amino acids. The trim removed 1 base at V and 5 bases at J, leaving 6 bases unmatched. As DNA, the CDR3 is TGTGCCAGCAGTTTAGTGTCGGGACAGGGCGACGAGCAGTACGTC. It specifies CASSLVSGQGDEQYV.

The rearrangement uses TRBV12-3 or TRBV12-4 and TRBJ1-1, with D perhaps matching TRBD1 (6 bases). Trimming took 5 bases from V and 0 from J, leaving 19 bases between them. CDR3 length: 17 amino acids. The CDR3 DNA sequence: TGTGCCAGCAGTCCACAGGGAAGGGAGGGCATGAACACTGAAGCTTTCTTT. Amino acid sequence: CASSPQGREGMNTEAFF.

There are a few counts of this clonotype. The V gene is TRBV20-1, the J gene TRBJ2-5; D might be TRBD1 or TRBD2, each matching 5 bases. This CDR3 spans 13 amino acids. Germline CDR1 reads DFQATT; CDR2 reads SNEGSKA (reference sequence). Trimming removed 1 base from V and 8 bases from J, with 14 bases in between. The CDR3 DNA follows: TGCAGTGCTAGAGTCCGGGACCGCCGCACCCAGTACTTC. This gives the protein CSARVRDRRTQYF.